Shown below are 9 T cell receptor beta chains from a single sample sequenced in a study of neoadjuvant anti-PD-1 for oral cavity cancer. Time point of the sample: after neoadjuvant nivolumab, at surgical resection. Some clones are missing from TCRdb's copy, which holds only in-frame ones; the method was immunoSEQ multiplex PCR. Here the sample spans around 8,900 clones, roughly 74% being singletons. Sequences were derived from PBMCs, sampled after nivolumab (anti-PD-1) treatment. These receptors all stem from a person aged 40-85 years with oral cavity squamous cell carcinoma.

The chain carries TRBV5-4 and TRBJ2-2; D tentatively fits TRBD1 or TRBD2 (5 bases each). With 4 bases removed from V and 7 bases from J, the gap between germline ends came to 23 bases. Germline CDR1 and CDR2: SGHNT and YYREEE (reference sequence). The CDR3 loop spans 17 amino acids. CDR3 loop: CASSPGTTVAGGGELFF. In DNA form, the CDR3 reads TGTGCCAGCAGCCCCGGGACCACCGTGGCTGGGGGCGGGGAGCTGTTTTTT.

This chain links TRBV13 with TRBJ2-1; 8 bases are a match to TRBD1. Germline V gene data show CDR1 as PRHDT and CDR2 as FYEKMQ (reference sequence). This CDR3 spans 15 amino acids. J gave up 0 bases and V 4 bases, and 2 bases lay outside the gene matches. The CDR3 bases are TGTGCCAGCAGCTATGGACAGGGCTCCTACAATGAGCAGTTCTTC. It yields the protein CASSYGQGSYNEQFF.

This chain uses TRBV7-8 with TRBJ2-7, with 7 bases identical to TRBD1. CDR1 is SGHVS, CDR2 FQNEAQ, per germline. V was clipped by 1 base and J by 4 bases; unmatched bases: 4. The CDR3 spans 14 residues. The CDR3 region is CASSLVGTDYEQYF. As DNA, the CDR3 is TGTGCCAGCAGCTTAGTTGGGACAGATTACGAGCAGTACTTC.

The chain is built from TRBV9 and TRBJ2-5, with 9 bases that match TRBD1. Germline CDR1 and CDR2: SGDLS and YYNGEE. The CDR3 spans 17 residues. The J segment lost 4 bases and the V segment lost 0 bases, leaving 10 bases of the junction unmatched. The DNA for the CDR3 is TGTGCCAGCAGCGTAGGGGCCCGGACAGGGGTAGGAGAGACCCAGTACTTC. Translated: CASSVGARTGVGETQYF. Variable domain in full (rest from reference TRBV9 and TRBJ2-5): DSGVTQTPKHLITATGQRVTLRCSPRSGDLSVYWYQQSLDQGLQFLIQYYNGEERAKGNILERFSAQQFPDLHSELNLSSLELGDSALYFCASSVGARTGVGETQYFGPGTRLLVL.

V is TRBV6-5 and J is TRBJ1-5; D gene ambiguous. Trimming cost V 7 bases and J 0 bases, with 7 bases left between them. The CDR3 totals 13 residues. The germline V gene encodes CDR1 MNHEY and CDR2 SVGAGI. CDR3 DNA: TGTGCCAGCACGAGGTCTAGCAATCAGCCCCAGCATTTT. It translates to CASTRSSNQPQHF.

This clone was seen a few times. The chain employs TRBV19 and TRBJ2-3; 8 bases agree with TRBD1. The trim removed 6 bases at V and 5 bases at J, leaving 7 bases unmatched. Looked up from germline, CDR1 is LNHDA and CDR2 is SQIVND (reference sequence). CDR3 length equals 14 residues. The CDR3 protein is CASSAGGAVDTQYF. As DNA, the CDR3 is TGTGCCAGTAGCGCAGGGGGCGCGGTAGATACGCAGTATTTT. Based on the CDR3 plus reference TRBV19 and TRBJ2-3, the full variable domain is DGGITQSPKYLFRKEGQNVTLSCEQNLNHDAMYWYRQDPGQGLRLIYYSQIVNDFQKGDIAEGYSVSREKKESFPLTVTSAQKNPTAFYLCASSAGGAVDTQYFGPGTRLTVL.

The chain has TRBV6-5 and TRBJ2-5; TRBD1 matches at 9 bases. The length of the CDR3 is 15 residues. Germline CDR1 is MNHEY and CDR2 is SVGAGI. V lost 6 bases, J lost 5 bases, and 10 bases stayed unmatched. CDR3 sequence reads: CASRRNTGGGETQYF. The CDR3 DNA follows: TGTGCCAGCAGGAGGAACACAGGGGGCGGGGAGACCCAGTACTTC.

Here the CDR3 reads CASSPPEVTGYTF. The CDR3 DNA reads as TGTGCCAGCTCACCACCGGAGGTCACGGGCTACACCTTC. V gene TRBV18 combines with J gene TRBJ1-2; unclear D gene. This CDR3 has 13 residues. The V end was cut by 0 bases, the J end by 8 bases, with 10 bases between. Germline-derived CDR1 and CDR2 are KGHSH and LQKENI.

The chain uses TRBV20-1 and TRBJ1-1; D perhaps matches TRBD1 (5 bases). The germline gives CDR1 DFQATT, CDR2 SNEGSKA (reference sequence). The CDR3 consists of 11 residues. Trimming stripped 5 bases from V and 12 bases from J, with 16 bases between. DNA for the CDR3: TGCAGTGCTTCCGATGGGGGAATACCTTTCTTT. Its protein product is CSASDGGIPFF.